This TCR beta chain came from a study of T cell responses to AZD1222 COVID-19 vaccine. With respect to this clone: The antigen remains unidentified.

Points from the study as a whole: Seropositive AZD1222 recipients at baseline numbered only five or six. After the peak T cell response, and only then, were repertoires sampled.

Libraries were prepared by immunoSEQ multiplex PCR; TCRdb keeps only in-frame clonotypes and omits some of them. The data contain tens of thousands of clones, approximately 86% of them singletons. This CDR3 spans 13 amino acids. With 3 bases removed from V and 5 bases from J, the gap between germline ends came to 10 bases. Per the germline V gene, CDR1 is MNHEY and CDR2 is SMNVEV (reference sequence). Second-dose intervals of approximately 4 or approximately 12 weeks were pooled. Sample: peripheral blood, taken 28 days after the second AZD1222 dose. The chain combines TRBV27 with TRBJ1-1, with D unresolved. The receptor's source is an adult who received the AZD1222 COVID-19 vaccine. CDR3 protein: CASSFGVGTEAFF. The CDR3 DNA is TGTGCCAGCAGTTTCGGGGTGGGGACTGAAGCTTTCTTT.